The 7 T cell receptor beta chains listed next were all sequenced from one sample in a study of T cells in Graves' hyperthyroidism and ophthalmopathy. It was RNA transcripts that yielded the amplified TCR beta CDR3 regions. The HTBI set primed first-round TCR CDR3 RT-PCR. Via MiXCR, TCRdb re-called the multiplex PCR reads, giving one row per CDR3 protein. The table lists some 580,000 distinct CDR3 sequences, 16% of them singletons, with less than 3.5% in the top ten. Material: blood. Every receptor here comes from a woman aged 40 to 50 with Graves' ophthalmopathy.

This clonotype was seen ten or more times. The V gene is TRBV30, the J gene TRBJ2-1; the D gene is possibly TRBD2 (6 bases). V lost 4 bases and J lost 5, with 9 bases in between. The CDR3 loop spans 12 amino acids. Per germline, CDR1 GTSNPN and CDR2 SVGIG (reference sequence). The CDR3 sequence is CAWTPGDNEQFF. Written as DNA, the CDR3 is TGTGCCTGGACCCCGGGGGACAATGAGCAGTTCTTC.

This clonotype has a count of ten or more. The gene calls are TRBV3-1 and TRBJ1-6; D unclear. CDR1 is LGHDT, CDR2 YNNKEL, per germline (reference sequence). The CDR3 is 15 amino acids. The V gene lost 4 bases and the J gene lost 3 bases, with 10 bases spanning the gap. The CDR3 sequence: CASSPSIDYNSPLHF. CDR3 in DNA: TGTGCCAGCAGCCCCTCGATTGACTATAATTCACCCCTCCACTTT.

In this sample, this clonotype turned up many times. The chain joins TRBV27 to TRBJ2-1; 9 bases match TRBD2. V gave up 2 bases and J gave up 3 bases; unmatched junction bases: 5. The CDR3 loop spans 16 amino acids. CDR1 MNHEY and CDR2 SMNVEV come from the germline V gene (reference sequence). The CDR3 region has the DNA TGTGCCAGCAGTTTAAATCCGCGGGGGGGCTACAATGAGCAGTTCTTC. This codes for CASSLNPRGGYNEQFF.

This clonotype has ten or more counts. The rearrangement links TRBV2 to TRBJ2-2; 8 bases are a match to TRBD1. The J segment lost 0 bases and the V segment lost 5 bases, leaving 2 bases of the junction unmatched. Germline V lookup: CDR1 SNHLY, CDR2 FYNNEI. The CDR3 is 15 amino acids. The CDR3 DNA is TGTGCCAGCAGTAGGACAGGGTCGAACACCGGGGAGCTGTTTTTT. It yields the protein CASSRTGSNTGELFF.

The genes are TRBV5-1 and TRBJ2-5, with D unresolved. The CDR3 sequence is 14 residues long. V was shortened by 2 bases and J by 1 base, with 9 bases between the two germline ends. Germline CDR1 reads SGHRS; CDR2 reads YFSETQ. The CDR3 DNA is TGCGCCAGCAGCTTTGGTCTAACCCAAGAGACCCAGTACTTC. Its translation is CASSFGLTQETQYF.

The chain links TRBV6-2 or TRBV6-3 to TRBJ1-5; a weak D match, TRBD1 (5 bases). CDR1 is MNHEY and CDR2 is SVGEGT in the germline V gene. The CDR3 covers 14 residues. The V end was cut by 5 bases, the J end by 7 bases, with 15 bases between. The CDR3 sequence: CASSDRQLGQPQHF. CDR3 DNA sequence: TGTGCCAGCAGTGACCGACAGCTCGGGCAGCCCCAGCATTTT.

This clonotype was detected ten times or more. The chain is built from TRBV6-1 and TRBJ2-7; 9 bases match TRBD1. After removal of 6 bases from V and 5 bases from J, the junction contained 11 bases not matched to a gene. The germline CDR1 and CDR2 sequences are MNHNS and SASEGT. The CDR3 sequence is 15 residues long. The CDR3 DNA sequence: TGTGCCAGCAGCCCCGACAGGGGGAGTACGAACGAGCAGTACTTC. Amino acids: CASSPDRGSTNEQYF.